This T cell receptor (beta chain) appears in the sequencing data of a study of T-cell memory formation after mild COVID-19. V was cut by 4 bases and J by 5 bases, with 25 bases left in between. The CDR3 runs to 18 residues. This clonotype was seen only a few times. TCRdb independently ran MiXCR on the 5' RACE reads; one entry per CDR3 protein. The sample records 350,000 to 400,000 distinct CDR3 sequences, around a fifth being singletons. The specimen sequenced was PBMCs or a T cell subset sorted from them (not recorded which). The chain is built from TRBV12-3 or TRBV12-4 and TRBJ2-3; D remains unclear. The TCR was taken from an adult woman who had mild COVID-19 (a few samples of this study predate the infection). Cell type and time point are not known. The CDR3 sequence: CASSSPLSSAGWVDTQYF. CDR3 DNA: TGTGCCAGCAGTTCGCCCCTATCCAGCGCAGGTTGGGTAGATACGCAGTATTTT.